Given below is one TCR beta chain in context. This clone has a single count. Its target antigen remains unknown. Base qualities are not at hand, and no much larger clone is one base apart. These data come from a study of coeliac disease (dated 2022 in TCRdb). Background for the entire study: Each coeliac patient was placed into one of three groups: newly diagnosed active disease, refractory coeliac disease type I, or disease controlled by a gluten-free diet. Refractory coeliac disease type I was defined by the absence of response to a gluten-free diet for more than 12 months, together with immunophenotypically normal intraepithelial cells. Because high-resolution HLA typing was not available, biased TRBV7-2 usage was examined as a proof of principle. Small intestinal lymphocyte fractions from coeliac and non-coeliac patients were analysed in the study using next-generation sequencing of rearranged TRB and TRG CDR3 regions. The study set out to describe the TR repertoires of small intestinal T cells in active coeliac disease, refractory type I coeliac disease, and coeliac disease treated with a gluten-free diet. A total of approximately 30 patients took part in the full study: 22 had serologically confirmed coeliac disease and 8 were controls with non-small intestinal disorders. TRB sequencing succeeded for samples from about 30 subjects, including 20 to 25 paired bulk unsorted intraepithelial and lamina propria cell samples.

The germline V gene encodes CDR1 LGHNA and CDR2 YNFKEQ. The CDR3 goes from the cysteine to the phenylalanine over 15 residues. The kept DNA is CDR3 alone, 45 bases in frame from the first base. Trimming takes 4 bases off V and 1 base off J; junction bases not matched to a gene: 6. The method was the immunoSEQ multiplex PCR assay. The TR loci were subjected to amplification by multiplexed PCR, for which V gene segments served as targets of the forward primers and J gene segments as targets of the reverse primers. Amplified CDR3 regions were sequenced on the Illumina HiSeq System. On the study's bioinformatics: Closely related reads were merged with a nearest-neighbour algorithm so that PCR and sequencing errors were removed and data were collapsed into unique sequences. Two measures summarised the repertoires: clonality, and T cell density, defined as TR molecules per amount of genomic DNA input. CDR3 amino acid sequences present in at least 80% of unsorted samples were defined as public TRs and were then tested for differential abundance between coeliac and control samples. Every lamina propria sample was searched for matches to a list of around 200 published gliadin-specific TRB sequences. Kruskal-Wallis tests followed by Dunn post-tests were used to test for differences in clonality and density between disease groups. In TCRdb, the immuneACCESS table is reduced to in-frame sequences with V and J assigned. These tables do not hold every clone; where another copy was compared, an unresolved V gene accounts for under half, and the others remain unexplained. V, J and clone size derive from that table, while D and trimming were established from the DNA sequence. Recorded for this sample are several thousand clones; around two thirds of them occurred a single time. The ten largest clones take up 6% to 7% of the sample.

Broad study findings and their caveats: High-purity fractions were not obtained when intraepithelial cells were separated from lamina propria cells, so cross-contamination between compartments was possible. Active coeliac intraepithelial and lamina propria samples had lower TRB and TRG repertoire clonality than controls, suggesting that diverse T cells were recruited. Published gliadin-specific TRB sequences were found in about 50% of the 18 coeliac lamina propria samples but in only 1 of 6 controls. In the authors' view, the approach was unsuitable for unbiased detection of gliadin-specific T cells, since gliadin-specific T cells are scarce and rarely shared between patients. For the most part, TRB repertoires were private, with most amino acid sequences found in only one sample, and V-gene usage showed no significant difference across disease groups.

Aliquots of roughly 530,000 cells were frozen in DMSO/FBS in liquid nitrogen, and a single aliquot per fraction was used for sequencing. Every one of the 30 study patients had an endoscopy and a small intestinal biopsy. Once intraepithelial cells had been isolated, the leftover biopsy tissue was digested with collagenase to release lamina propria cells. Genomic DNA was extracted from frozen unsorted cell fractions using the Qiagen DNeasy blood extraction kit. This TCR was recovered from a man aged 30 to 39 with celiac disease. The material sequenced was lamina propria lymphocytes from the gut. The cell subset or site label on this specimen signifies: lamina propria cell (LPC) fraction of small intestinal biopsy. The rearranged segments are TRBV4-2 and TRBJ1-1; TRBD1 agrees with 7 junctional bases. The DNA reads TGTGCCAGCAGCCGTGACCGGGACAGGAACACTGAAGCTTTCTTT. It translates as CASSRDRDRNTEAFF.